Sequencing of this T cell receptor beta chain was carried out in a study of PD-1 blockade in classical Hodgkin lymphoma. Overall study context: The study gave patients nivolumab 3 mg/kg intravenously every 2 weeks. The study's findings and limits: Patients who responded completely had about the same baseline diversity as newly diagnosed patients. Relative to healthy donors, newly diagnosed patients reportedly had lower baseline TCR diversity, which was reported as lower still in relapsed/refractory patients.

TCRdb's copy holds only in-frame clones and misses some; the assay was immunoSEQ multiplex PCR. This sample has about 40,000 clones, with about nine tenths found just once. The CDR3 is made up of 16 amino acids. Trimming took 6 bases from V and 2 from J; bases not matched to a gene: 14. Per the germline V gene, CDR1 is SGDLS and CDR2 is YYNGEE. Brentuximab vedotin exposure varied, and every patient relapsed after autologous stem cell transplantation. Remarks on this clone: Its antigen remains unknown.

The rearrangement links TRBV9 to TRBJ2-7; TRBD2 agrees at 7 bases. The sequence came from a human donor with classical Hodgkin lymphoma. Sequencing was performed on peripheral blood mononuclear cells (PBMCs), taken at baseline. The CDR3 DNA reads TGTGCCAGCACATCGTTTAGGAGGGGACTAACCTACGAGCAGTACTTC. It is translated as CASTSFRRGLTYEQYF.